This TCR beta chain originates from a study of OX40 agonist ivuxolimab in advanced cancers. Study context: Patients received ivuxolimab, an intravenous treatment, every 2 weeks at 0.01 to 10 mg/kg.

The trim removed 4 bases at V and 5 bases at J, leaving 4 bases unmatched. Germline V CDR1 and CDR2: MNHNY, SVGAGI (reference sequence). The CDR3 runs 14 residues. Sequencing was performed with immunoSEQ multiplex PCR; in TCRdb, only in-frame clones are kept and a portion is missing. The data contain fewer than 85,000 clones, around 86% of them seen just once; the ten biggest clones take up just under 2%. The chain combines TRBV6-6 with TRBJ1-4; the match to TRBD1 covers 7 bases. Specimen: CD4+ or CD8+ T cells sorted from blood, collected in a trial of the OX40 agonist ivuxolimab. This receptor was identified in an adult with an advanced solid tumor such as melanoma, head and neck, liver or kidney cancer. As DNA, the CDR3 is TGTGCCAGCAGTTTCGGACAGGAAAATGAAAAACTGTTTTTT. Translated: CASSFGQENEKLFF.